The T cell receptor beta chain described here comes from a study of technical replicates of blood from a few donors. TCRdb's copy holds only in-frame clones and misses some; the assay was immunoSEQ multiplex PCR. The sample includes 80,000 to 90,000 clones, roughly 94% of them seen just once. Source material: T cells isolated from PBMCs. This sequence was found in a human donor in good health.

The CDR3 DNA follows: TGTGCCAGCAGCGCCCAGACAGGGGGAAACACCATATATTTT. Translated: CASSAQTGGNTIYF. The chain couples TRBV9 to TRBJ1-3, with 7 bases matching TRBD1. Germline V gene data show CDR1 as SGDLS and CDR2 as YYNGEE. CDR3 length: 14 amino acids. Unmatched junction bases numbered 4, after V lost 3 bases and J lost 4 bases. The full variable domain, its missing parts supplied by reference TRBV9 and TRBJ1-3, is DSGVTQTPKHLITATGQRVTLRCSPRSGDLSVYWYQQSLDQGLQFLIQYYNGEERAKGNILERFSAQQFPDLHSELNLSSLELGDSALYFCASSAQTGGNTIYFGEGSWLTVV.